Below are 15 T cell receptor beta chains sequenced from a single sample in a study of cytomegalovirus exposure and HLA in healthy donors. The PCR had 60 Vbeta and 13 Jbeta primers. The data were produced by immunoSEQ multiplex PCR, yet TCRdb's version contains in-frame clones alone and is incomplete. The sample lists over 250,000 clones, 86% occurring once. Sequencing input: PBMCs. These receptors were collected from a man in his forties in good health and CMV-seropositive.

This clone was detected only once. V is TRBV4-3 and J is TRBJ2-6, with TRBD1 as a possible D gene (5 bases). Germline assignment: CDR1 LGHNA and CDR2 YSLEER. The V end was cut by 9 bases, the J end by 2 bases, with 14 bases between. The CDR3 consists of 15 residues. CDR3 amino acids: CASGASSAGANVLTF. CDR3 sequence (DNA): TGCGCCAGTGGGGCTAGTTCCGCTGGGGCCAACGTCCTGACTTTC.

The chain has TRBV19 and TRBJ1-1; no firm D call. V dropped 4 bases and J dropped 4 bases, with 13 bases sitting between them. The CDR3 runs 14 residues. Looked up from germline, CDR1 is LNHDA and CDR2 is SQIVND (reference sequence). The CDR3, as DNA: TGTGCCAGTAGTACGGCCGGGGATGCCACTGAAGCTTTCTTT. It yields the protein CASSTAGDATEAFF.

The chain combines TRBV5-6 with TRBJ2-7; D ambiguous. Trimming pared 3 bases from V and 1 base from J, leaving 5 bases between. Germline lookup yields CDR1 SGHDT and CDR2 YYEEEE. This CDR3 region has 12 residues. The CDR3 DNA is TGTGCCAGCAGCTCCGGGTCCTACGAGCAGTACTTC. Amino acids: CASSSGSYEQYF.

The chain couples TRBV28 to TRBJ2-2, with TRBD1 identical over 7 bases. The CDR3 is 14 amino acids. Germline lookup yields CDR1 MDHEN and CDR2 SYDVKM. V lost 4 bases and J lost 5; bases outside the gene matches: 4. CDR3 coding DNA: TGTGCCAGCAGTTGGGACAGCGGAACCGGGGAGCTGTTTTTT. As protein: CASSWDSGTGELFF. The full variable domain, its missing parts supplied by reference TRBV28 and TRBJ2-2, is DVKVTQSSRYLVKRTGEKVFLECVQDMDHENMFWYRQDPGLGLRLIYFSYDVKMKEKGDIPEGYSVSREKKERFSLILESASTNQTSMYLCASSWDSGTGELFFGEGSRLTVL.

The genes are TRBV6-1 and TRBJ2-5; 8 bases fit TRBD1. CDR3 size: 15 residues. Germline V gives CDR1 MNHNS, CDR2 SASEGT. V was pared by 6 bases and J by 5 bases, with 11 bases of the junction left unmatched. The CDR3 protein is CASRADRGTGETQYF. The DNA of the CDR3 is TGTGCCAGCAGAGCTGACAGGGGAACGGGGGAGACCCAGTACTTC.

This rearrangement joins TRBV19 to TRBJ1-5; 8 bases map to TRBD1. With 6 bases clipped from V and 3 bases from J, the junction kept 7 bases outside the gene matches. Germline V gene lookup returns CDR1 LNHDA and CDR2 SQIVND (reference sequence). This CDR3 region has 15 residues. CDR3 amino acids: CASRVGQGLNQPQHF. CDR3 DNA sequence: TGTGCCAGTAGGGTTGGACAGGGCCTCAATCAGCCCCAGCATTTT.

This rearrangement joins TRBV7-9 to TRBJ2-5; 12 bases align to TRBD1. The junction had 4 bases not matched to a gene; V was cut back by 1 base and J by 4 bases. From germline, CDR1 is SEHNR and CDR2 FQNEAQ (reference sequence). This CDR3 spans 16 amino acids. CDR3 in amino acids: CASSLGDRGPRETQYF. The CDR3 bases are TGTGCCAGCAGCTTAGGGGACAGGGGGCCAAGAGAGACCCAGTACTTC.

The CDR3 reads CASSQRTGDPSYEQYF. The DNA of the CDR3 is TGCGCCAGCAGCCAAAGGACAGGGGACCCCTCCTACGAGCAGTACTTC. The rearrangement uses TRBV4-1 and TRBJ2-7, with 9 bases fitting TRBD1. CDR1 and CDR2 (germline): MGHRA, YSYEKL. This CDR3 contains 16 residues. J gave up 0 bases and V 2 bases, and 5 bases lay outside the gene matches.

This chain joins TRBV5-8 and TRBJ2-7; 13 nucleotides line up with TRBD2. CDR1 and CDR2 (germline): SGHTS, YDEGEE. V was clipped by 6 bases and J by 2 bases; unmatched bases: 8. CDR3 size: 16 residues. CDR3 nucleotide sequence: TGTGCCAGCACTCCACTAGCGGGAGGGGTTCCCTACGAGCAGTACTTC. This sequence encodes CASTPLAGGVPYEQYF. Combining the CDR3 with reference TRBV5-8 and TRBJ2-7 gives the whole variable domain EAGVTQSPTHLIKTRGQQATLRCSPISGHTSVYWYQQALGLGLQFLLWYDEGEERNRGNFPPRFSGRQFPNYSSELNVNALELEDSALYLCASTPLAGGVPYEQYFGPGTRLTVT.

The chain carries TRBV28 and TRBJ2-7; 9 positions agree with TRBD1. In germline, CDR1 is MDHEN, CDR2 SYDVKM. This CDR3 comprises 15 residues. V gave up 3 bases and J gave up 7 bases; unmatched junction bases: 10. CDR3 amino acids: CASSFPGTGFWEQYF. The CDR3 DNA sequence: TGTGCCAGCAGTTTCCCCGGGACAGGGTTCTGGGAGCAGTACTTC.

The chain couples TRBV7-2 to TRBJ2-5; 7 nucleotides align to TRBD2. The CDR3 has 16 amino acids. Trimming removed 5 bases from V and 1 base from J; junction bases left unmatched: 10. CDR1 SGHTA and CDR2 FQGNSA come from the germline V gene. This chain's CDR3 is CASSPGDYPGQETQYF. The CDR3 DNA is TGTGCCAGCAGCCCCGGGGACTACCCCGGCCAAGAGACCCAGTACTTC.

The V call is TRBV5-1, the J call TRBJ2-4; weak D call: TRBD1 (6 bases). With 1 base removed from V and 6 bases from J, the gap between germline ends came to 14 bases. The length of the CDR3 is 15 residues. Germline-derived CDR1 and CDR2 are SGHRS and YFSETQ. CDR3 in DNA: TGCGCCAGCAGCTTGCCCCCACAGGGTGGAAACATTCAGTACTTC. This gives the protein CASSLPPQGGNIQYF. The entire variable domain, with the rest obtained from reference TRBV5-1 and TRBJ2-4, is as follows: KAGVTQTPRYLIKTRGQQVTLSCSPISGHRSVSWYQQTPGQGLQFLFEYFSETQRNKGNFPGRFSGRQFSNSRSEMNVSTLELGDSALYLCASSLPPQGGNIQYFGAGTRLSVL.

The chain couples TRBV11-1 to TRBJ2-1, with TRBD1 matching over 8 bases. The V segment lost 4 bases and the J segment 2 bases; nucleotides outside the gene matches: 4. CDR3 size: 15 residues. CDR1 SGHAT and CDR2 FQDESV come from the germline V gene (reference sequence). The CDR3 spells CASSSGQGTYNEQFF. The CDR3 DNA reads as TGTGCCAGCAGCTCCGGACAGGGAACCTACAATGAGCAGTTCTTC.

This chain links TRBV5-4 with TRBJ1-5; 10 positions match TRBD1. This CDR3 comprises 15 residues. Per germline, CDR1 SGHNT and CDR2 YYREEE (reference sequence). Germline trimming cut 4 bases from V and 7 bases from J; bases unmatched to any gene: 8. In nucleotides, the CDR3 is TGTGCCAGCAGCCCCGGACAGGGGGGTGGACAGCCCCAGCATTTT. Protein sequence: CASSPGQGGGQPQHF.

J is TRBJ2-3 and V is TRBV6-1; 13 bases are shared with TRBD2. This CDR3 is 15 amino acids long. V lost 4 bases to trimming and J lost 4 bases; unmatched junction nucleotides: 2. The germline V gene has CDR1 MNHNS and CDR2 SASEGT. CDR3 loop: CASSVLAGGADTQYF. For the CDR3, the DNA is TGTGCCAGCAGTGTACTAGCGGGAGGGGCAGATACGCAGTATTTT.